This T cell receptor (beta chain) was retrieved from a study of cytomegalovirus exposure and HLA in healthy donors. Study overall: About 200 million T cells yielded approximately 100 million unique TCR beta sequences, as an earlier analysis found.

As to this clone: Its antigen remains unknown.

Points from the study as a whole: A prior analysis recorded that most TCR beta V segments were productive about 90% or about 30% of the time. In a later analysis, an Asian-associated ancestry cluster reportedly showed fewer N-insertions than the roughly 690-donor mean.

Primers included in the PCR were 60 Vbeta and 13 Jbeta primers. Using immunoSEQ multiplex PCR, the repertoire was profiled, and TCRdb retains in-frame clones only, with some absent. The repertoire holds about 150,000 clones, with about 60% as singletons. This receptor was identified in a woman in her sixties in good health and CMV-seropositive. Sequencing was carried out using PBMCs.

The CDR3 sequence is CASSFLARDTQYF. CDR3 sequence (DNA): TGTGCCAGCAGTTTCCTAGCTAGGGATACGCAGTATTTT. The chain employs TRBV6-1 and TRBJ2-3; perhaps TRBD2 as D (5 bases). Trimming cost V 5 bases and J 6 bases, with 12 bases left between them. Germline-derived CDR1 and CDR2 are MNHNS and SASEGT. This CDR3 contains 13 residues.